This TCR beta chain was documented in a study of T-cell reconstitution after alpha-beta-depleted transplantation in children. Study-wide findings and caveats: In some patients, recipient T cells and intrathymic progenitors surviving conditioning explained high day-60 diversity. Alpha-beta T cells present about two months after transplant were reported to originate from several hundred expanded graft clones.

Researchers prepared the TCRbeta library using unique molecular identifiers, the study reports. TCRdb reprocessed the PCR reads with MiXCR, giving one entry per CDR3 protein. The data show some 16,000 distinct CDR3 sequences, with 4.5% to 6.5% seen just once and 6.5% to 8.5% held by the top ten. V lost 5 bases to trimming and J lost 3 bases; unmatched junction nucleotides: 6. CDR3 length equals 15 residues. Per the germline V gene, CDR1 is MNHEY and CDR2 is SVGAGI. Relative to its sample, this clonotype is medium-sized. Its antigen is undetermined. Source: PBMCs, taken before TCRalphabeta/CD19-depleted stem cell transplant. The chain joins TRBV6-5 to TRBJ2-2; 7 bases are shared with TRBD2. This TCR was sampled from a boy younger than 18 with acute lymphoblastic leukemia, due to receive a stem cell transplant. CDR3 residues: CASSLPGGDTGELFF. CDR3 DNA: TGTGCCAGCAGTCTCCCGGGAGGAGACACCGGGGAGCTGTTTTTT.